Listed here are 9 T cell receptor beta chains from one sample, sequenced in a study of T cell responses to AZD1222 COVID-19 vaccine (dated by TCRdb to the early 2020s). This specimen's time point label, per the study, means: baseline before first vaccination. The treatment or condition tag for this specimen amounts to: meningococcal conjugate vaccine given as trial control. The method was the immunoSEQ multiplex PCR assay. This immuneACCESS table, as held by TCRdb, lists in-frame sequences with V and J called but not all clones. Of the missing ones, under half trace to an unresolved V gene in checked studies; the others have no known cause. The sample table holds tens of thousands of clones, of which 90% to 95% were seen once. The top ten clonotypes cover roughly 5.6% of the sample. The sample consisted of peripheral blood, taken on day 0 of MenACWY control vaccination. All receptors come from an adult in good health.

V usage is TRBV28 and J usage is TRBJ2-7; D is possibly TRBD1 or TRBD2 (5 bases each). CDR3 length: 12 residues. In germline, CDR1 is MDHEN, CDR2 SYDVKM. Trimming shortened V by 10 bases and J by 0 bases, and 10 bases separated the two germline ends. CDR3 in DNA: TGTGCCACCATAGGGACCTCCTACGAGCAGTACTTC. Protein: CATIGTSYEQYF. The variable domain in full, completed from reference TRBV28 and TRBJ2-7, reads DVKVTQSSRYLVKRTGEKVFLECVQDMDHENMFWYRQDPGLGLRLIYFSYDVKMKEKGDIPEGYSVSREKKERFSLILESASTNQTSMYLCATIGTSYEQYFGPGTRLTVT.

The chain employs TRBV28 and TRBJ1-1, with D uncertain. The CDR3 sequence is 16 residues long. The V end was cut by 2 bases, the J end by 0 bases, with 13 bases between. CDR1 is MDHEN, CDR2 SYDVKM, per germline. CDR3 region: CASSLSQVRMNTEAFF. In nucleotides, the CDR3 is TGTGCCAGCAGTTTAAGCCAGGTACGGATGAACACTGAAGCTTTCTTT.

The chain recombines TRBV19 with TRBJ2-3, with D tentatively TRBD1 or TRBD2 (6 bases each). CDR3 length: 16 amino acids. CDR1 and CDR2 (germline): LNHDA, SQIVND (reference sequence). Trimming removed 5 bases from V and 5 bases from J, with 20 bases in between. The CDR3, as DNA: TGTGCCAGTAGTCCCCAAGGGGGGTCTTTTCAAGATACGCAGTATTTT. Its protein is CASSPQGGSFQDTQYF.

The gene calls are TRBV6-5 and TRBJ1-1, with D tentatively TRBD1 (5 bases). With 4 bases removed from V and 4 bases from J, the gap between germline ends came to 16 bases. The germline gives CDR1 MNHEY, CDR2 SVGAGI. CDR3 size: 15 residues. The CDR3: CASSSSSGGSTEAFF. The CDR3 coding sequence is TGTGCCAGCAGTTCCTCAAGCGGGGGAAGCACTGAAGCTTTCTTT.

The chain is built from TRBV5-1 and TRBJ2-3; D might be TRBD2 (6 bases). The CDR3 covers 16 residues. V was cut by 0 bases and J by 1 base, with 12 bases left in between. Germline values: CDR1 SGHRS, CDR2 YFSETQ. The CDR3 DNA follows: TGCGCCAGCAGCTTGGACGGGGCGGGGCGCACAGATACGCAGTATTTT. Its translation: CASSLDGAGRTDTQYF.

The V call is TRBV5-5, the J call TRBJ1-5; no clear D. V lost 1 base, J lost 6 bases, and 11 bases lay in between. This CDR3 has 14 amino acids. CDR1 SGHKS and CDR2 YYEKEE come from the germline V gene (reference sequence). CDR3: CASSLPGGGQPQHF. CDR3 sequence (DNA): TGTGCCAGCAGCTTGCCAGGAGGTGGTCAGCCCCAGCATTTT.

The CDR3 nucleotides are TGTGCCATCAGTGAGCTAGTCAACTATGGCTACACCTTC. It yields the protein CAISELVNYGYTF. The chain uses TRBV10-3 and TRBJ1-2; D ambiguous. The V end lost 2 bases, the J end lost 2 bases, and 6 bases lay between the germline ends. The V gene's germline CDR1 is ENHRY and CDR2 SYGVKD. The CDR3 contains 13 residues.

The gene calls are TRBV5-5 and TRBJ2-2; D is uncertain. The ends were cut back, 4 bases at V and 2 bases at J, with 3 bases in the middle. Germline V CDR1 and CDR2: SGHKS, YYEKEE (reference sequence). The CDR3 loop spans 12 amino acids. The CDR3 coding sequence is TGTGCCAGCAGCCACAACACCGGGGAGCTGTTTTTT. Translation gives CASSHNTGELFF.

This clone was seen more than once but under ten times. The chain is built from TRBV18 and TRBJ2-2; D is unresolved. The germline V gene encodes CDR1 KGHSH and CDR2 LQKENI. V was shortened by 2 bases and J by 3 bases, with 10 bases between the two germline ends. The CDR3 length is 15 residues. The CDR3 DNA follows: TGTGCCAGCTCACCATACCAGTCGGACACCGGGGAGCTGTTTTTT. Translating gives CASSPYQSDTGELFF.